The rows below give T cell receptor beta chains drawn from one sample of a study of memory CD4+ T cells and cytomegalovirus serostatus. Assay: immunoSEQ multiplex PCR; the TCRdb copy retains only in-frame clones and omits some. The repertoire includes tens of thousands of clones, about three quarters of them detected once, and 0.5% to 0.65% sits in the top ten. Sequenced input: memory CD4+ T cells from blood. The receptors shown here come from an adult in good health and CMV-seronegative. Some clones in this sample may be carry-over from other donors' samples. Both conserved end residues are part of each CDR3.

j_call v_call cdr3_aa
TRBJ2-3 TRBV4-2 CASSQGWAGRTDTQYF
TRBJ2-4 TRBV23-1 CANNSDRVGVKNIQYF
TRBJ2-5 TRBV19 CASMRGGVEETQYF
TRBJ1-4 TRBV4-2 CASSQQQGQSEKLFF
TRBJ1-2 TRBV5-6 CASSLGLGYGYTF
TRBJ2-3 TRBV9 CASSGPTWSTDTQYF
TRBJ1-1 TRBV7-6 CASSLAEGSEAFF
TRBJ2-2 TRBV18 CASSLRTPGQGSTGELFF
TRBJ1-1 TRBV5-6 CASSWTGVIMNTEAFF
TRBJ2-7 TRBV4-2 CASSQGGTEIYEQYF
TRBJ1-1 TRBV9 CASSVGWGQANTEAFF
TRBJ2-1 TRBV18 CASSPPNAGQGAYEQFF
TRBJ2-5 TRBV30 CAWSGALRAQYF
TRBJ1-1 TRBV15 CATRWGVVGTGRGDEAFF
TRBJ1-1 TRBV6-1 CASSERGGSTEAFF
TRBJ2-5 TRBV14 CASSQATSGGSTQYF
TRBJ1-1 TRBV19 CASGGGLNTEAFF
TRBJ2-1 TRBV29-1 CSVETGARTFF